Each of the 21 T cell receptor beta chains below was sequenced from the same sample in a study of T cells in narcolepsy. Some clones are missing from TCRdb's copy, which holds only in-frame ones; the method was immunoSEQ multiplex PCR. The sample lists approximately 30,000 clones, approximately 89% occurring once. The sample was CD45RA- memory CD4+ T cells from PBMCs. These receptors were obtained from a human donor with narcolepsy.

This chain links TRBV7-2 with TRBJ2-2; D is possibly TRBD1 (6 bases). The ends were cut back, 4 bases at V and 9 bases at J, with 15 bases in the middle. The CDR3 has 14 amino acids. In germline, CDR1 is SGHTA, CDR2 FQGNSA. The CDR3: CASSSRQDLRELFF. The CDR3 DNA reads TGTGCCAGCAGCTCACGACAGGACCTAAGGGAGCTGTTTTTT.

The CDR3 region has the DNA TGTGCCAGCAGCTTGGGGACCAGCCAAGAGACCCAGTACTTC. Protein sequence: CASSLGTSQETQYF. The chain employs TRBV5-4 and TRBJ2-5; D gene unclear. V shed 0 bases and J shed 1 base, with 7 bases lying between them. This CDR3 region has 14 residues. The germline V gene has CDR1 SGHNT and CDR2 YYREEE (reference sequence).

This sequence joins TRBV5-4 and TRBJ2-3; no clear D. Per the germline V gene, CDR1 is SGHNT and CDR2 is YYREEE (reference sequence). Trimming took 4 bases from V and 4 from J, leaving 10 bases between them. CDR3 length: 13 amino acids. CDR3 loop: CASSRAGSDTQYF. The CDR3 DNA is TGTGCCAGCAGCAGGGCTGGGTCAGATACGCAGTATTTT. Variable domain in full (rest from reference TRBV5-4 and TRBJ2-3): ETGVTQSPTHLIKTRGQQVTLRCSSQSGHNTVSWYQQALGQGPQFIFQYYREEENGRGNFPPRFSGLQFPNYSSELNVNALELDDSALYLCASSRAGSDTQYFGPGTRLTVL.

The chain couples TRBV5-1 to TRBJ2-3, with D possibly being TRBD2 (6 bases). The CDR3 has 14 residues. Per the germline V gene, CDR1 is SGHRS and CDR2 is YFSETQ. With 1 base removed from V and 3 bases from J, the gap between germline ends came to 9 bases. CDR3 in DNA: TGCGCCAGCAGCTTGTATCGGGGGACAGATACGCAGTATTTT. As protein: CASSLYRGTDTQYF.

The V and J genes are TRBV5-1 and TRBJ1-2; D unclear. The CDR3 consists of 15 residues. Germline CDR1 is SGHRS and CDR2 is YFSETQ. V gave up 4 bases and J gave up 0 bases, with 13 bases separating them. Here the CDR3 DNA reads TGCGCCAGCAGCCTGGACGGACGCACTAACTATGGCTACACCTTC. Its protein is CASSLDGRTNYGYTF. The whole variable domain, remainder taken from reference TRBV5-1 and TRBJ1-2, is KAGVTQTPRYLIKTRGQQVTLSCSPISGHRSVSWYQQTPGQGLQFLFEYFSETQRNKGNFPGRFSGRQFSNSRSEMNVSTLELGDSALYLCASSLDGRTNYGYTFGSGTRLTVV.

This chain connects TRBV6-1 to TRBJ2-1; D might be TRBD2 (5 bases). Per germline, CDR1 MNHNS and CDR2 SASEGT. CDR3 size: 15 residues. With 4 bases removed from V and 7 bases from J, the gap between germline ends came to 17 bases. CDR3 bases: TGTGCCAGCAGTGCTTATTTCGGGTCGGGAAATGAGCAGTTCTTC. Amino acid sequence: CASSAYFGSGNEQFF.

This chain joins TRBV4-2 and TRBJ1-3; no clear D. Trimming took off 0 bases at V and 2 bases at J, with 8 bases between the two ends. CDR1 is LGHNA and CDR2 is YNFKEQ in the germline V gene. This CDR3 has 15 amino acids. CDR3: CASSQDSRTGNTIYF. The CDR3 coding sequence is TGTGCCAGCAGCCAAGATTCCAGGACTGGAAACACCATATATTTT.

The chain uses TRBV21-1 and TRBJ2-7; TRBD2 is taken as the D call from the table, unchecked against the DNA. TRBV21-1 is a known pseudogene. The CDR3 is made up of 13 amino acids. CDR3 residues: CASSKPRTLEQYF. CDR3 nucleotides: TGTGCCAGCAGCAAACCCAGGACTCTCGAGCAGTACTTC.

The chain couples TRBV4-1 to TRBJ2-3; 12 bases are shared with TRBD2. The junction had 6 bases not matched to a gene; V was cut back by 1 base and J by 4 bases. The V gene's germline CDR1 is MGHRA and CDR2 YSYEKL. The CDR3 runs to 17 residues. CDR3 coding DNA: TGCGCCAGCAGCCAAGGGCAGGCTAGCGGGGGGGCAGATACGCAGTATTTT. Amino acids: CASSQGQASGGADTQYF.

In this sample, this clone turned up a few times. The rearrangement uses TRBV7-8 and TRBJ1-5; possible D gene TRBD1, 6 bases. The CDR3 runs 16 residues. Germline V gives CDR1 SGHVS, CDR2 FQNEAQ. Trimming shortened V by 2 bases and J by 7 bases, and 18 bases separated the two germline ends. The CDR3 region is CASSLLGFRGGQPQHF. CDR3 nucleotide sequence: TGTGCCAGCAGCTTACTTGGCTTCAGGGGCGGACAGCCCCAGCATTTT.

V usage is TRBV7-2 and J usage is TRBJ2-3; D is ambiguous. Between the trimmed V and J ends, which lost 7 bases and 7 bases, there was a span of 9 bases. Looked up from germline, CDR1 is SGHTA and CDR2 is FQGNSA. The CDR3 is 11 residues long. CDR3 in amino acids: CASTTAYTQYF. Here the CDR3 DNA reads TGTGCCAGCACCACAGCTTATACGCAGTATTTT.

The chain links TRBV4-1 to TRBJ2-5; the D gene is possibly TRBD1 (5 bases). The germline CDR1 and CDR2 sequences are MGHRA and YSYEKL. The CDR3 runs 14 residues. Trimming took off 4 bases at V and 1 base at J, with 10 bases between the two ends. The CDR3 protein is CASSPDSSQETQYF. DNA for the CDR3: TGCGCCAGCAGCCCAGACAGTTCCCAAGAGACCCAGTACTTC.

The chain uses TRBV4-2 and TRBJ2-7; TRBD2 aligns across 11 bases. The germline V gene has CDR1 LGHNA and CDR2 YNFKEQ. Trimming at V came to 4 bases and at J to 4 bases, leaving 9 bases not matched to a gene. The CDR3 has 16 residues. The CDR3: CASSRQLAGALYEQYV. The CDR3 nucleotides are TGTGCCAGCAGCCGGCAACTAGCGGGGGCTCTATACGAGCAGTACGTC.

The chain is built from TRBV15 and TRBJ1-5, with unresolved D. V dropped 4 bases and J dropped 3 bases, with 7 bases sitting between them. The CDR3 contains 13 residues. CDR1 is LNHNV, CDR2 YYDKDF, per germline (reference sequence). The DNA of the CDR3 is TGTGCCACCAGCAAGGACGCCAATCAGCCCCAGCATTTT. This codes for CATSKDANQPQHF.

This clone occurred once. J is TRBJ2-1 and V is TRBV5-1; D remains unclear. The germline gives CDR1 SGHRS, CDR2 YFSETQ. This CDR3 has 12 amino acids. Trimming removed 6 bases at V and 9 bases at J, with 13 bases between. The CDR3 nucleotides read TGCGCCAGCACTAGTTTAGGCATTGAGCAGTTCTTC. Amino acid sequence: CASTSLGIEQFF.

This chain links TRBV2 with TRBJ2-1; TRBD1 matches at 9 bases. V trimming: 5 bases; J trimming: 4 bases; junction bases outside the gene matches: 6. Germline assignment: CDR1 SNHLY and CDR2 FYNNEI. The CDR3 runs to 15 residues. The chain's CDR3 is CASSWSGQGYNEQFF. DNA for the CDR3: TGTGCCAGCAGTTGGTCGGGACAGGGTTACAATGAGCAGTTCTTC.

The V gene is TRBV2, the J gene TRBJ2-3, with unresolved D. The germline V gene encodes CDR1 SNHLY and CDR2 FYNNEI. V was clipped by 7 bases and J by 6 bases, with 8 bases between them. The CDR3 totals 11 residues. The CDR3 region has the DNA TGTGCCAGCACTATCCTGGATACGCAGTATTTT. This gives the protein CASTILDTQYF.

V is TRBV28 and J is TRBJ1-5; D possibly corresponds to TRBD1 (5 bases). V lost 2 bases and J lost 4, with 9 bases in between. Germline loops: CDR1 MDHEN, CDR2 SYDVKM. This CDR3 contains 14 residues. The CDR3 sequence: CASSLGGENQPQHF. The DNA of the CDR3 is TGTGCCAGCAGTTTAGGGGGGGAAAATCAGCCCCAGCATTTT.

The gene calls are TRBV5-6 and TRBJ1-5, with 10 positions matching TRBD1. Trimming took 4 bases from V and 6 from J; bases not matched to a gene: 10. Germline loops: CDR1 SGHDT, CDR2 YYEEEE. The CDR3 is made up of 16 amino acids. The CDR3 sequence is CASSRRGQGKLQPQHF. The CDR3 DNA reads TGTGCCAGCAGCCGCCGGGGACAGGGGAAACTTCAGCCCCAGCATTTT.

The DNA for the CDR3 is TGTGCCAGCAGTTCAGGGGGCACTGAAGCTTTCTTT. Its protein product is CASSSGGTEAFF. The chain uses TRBV28 and TRBJ1-1; TRBD1 matches at 7 bases. Germline CDR1 MDHEN, CDR2 SYDVKM. V lost 4 bases, J lost 4 bases, and 0 bases stayed unmatched. There are 12 residues in the CDR3.

This clone was seen only once. The chain employs TRBV25-1 and TRBJ2-3; 9 positions agree with TRBD1. Trimming cost V 4 bases and J 2 bases; bases outside gene matches: 4. Per the germline V gene, CDR1 is MGHDK and CDR2 is SYGVNS. This CDR3 spans 15 amino acids. CDR3 amino acids: CASSARTGATDTQYF. In nucleotides, the CDR3 is TGTGCCAGCAGTGCCCGGACAGGGGCCACAGATACGCAGTATTTT.